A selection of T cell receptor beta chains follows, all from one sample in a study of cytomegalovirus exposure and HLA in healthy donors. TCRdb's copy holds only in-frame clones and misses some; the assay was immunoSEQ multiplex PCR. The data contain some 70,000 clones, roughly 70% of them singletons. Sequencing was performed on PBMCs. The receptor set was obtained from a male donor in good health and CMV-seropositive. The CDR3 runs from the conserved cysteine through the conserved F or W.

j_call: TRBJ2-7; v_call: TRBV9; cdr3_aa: CASSVGTHSSYEQYF
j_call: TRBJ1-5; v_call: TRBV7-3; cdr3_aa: CASSLSGNQPQHF
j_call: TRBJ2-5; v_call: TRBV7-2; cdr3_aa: CASSLGSGRGQTQYF
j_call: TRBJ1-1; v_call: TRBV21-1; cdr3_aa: CASSTPGGDRVDTEAFF
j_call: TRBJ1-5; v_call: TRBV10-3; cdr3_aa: CAISESKTGAPSNQPQHF
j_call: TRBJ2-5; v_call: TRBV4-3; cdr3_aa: CASSQDQSRGETQYF
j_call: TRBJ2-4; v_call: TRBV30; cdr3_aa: CAWNQRAKNIQYF
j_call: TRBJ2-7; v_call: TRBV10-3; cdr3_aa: CAISGNTGYEQYF
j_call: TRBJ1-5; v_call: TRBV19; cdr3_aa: CASSPYSNQPQHF
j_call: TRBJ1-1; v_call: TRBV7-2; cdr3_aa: CASSQGRENTEAFF
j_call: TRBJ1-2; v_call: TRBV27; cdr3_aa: CASSAQGAEGYTF
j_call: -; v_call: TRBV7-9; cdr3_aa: CASSLARGGALEQYF
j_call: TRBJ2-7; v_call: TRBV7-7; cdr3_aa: CASSSVRGGEQYF
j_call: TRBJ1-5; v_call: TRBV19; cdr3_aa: CASSIRRTEYEPQHF
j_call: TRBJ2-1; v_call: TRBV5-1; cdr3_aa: CASSSSDGRINEQFF
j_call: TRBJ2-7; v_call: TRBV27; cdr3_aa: CASSLKTGTGGYEQYF
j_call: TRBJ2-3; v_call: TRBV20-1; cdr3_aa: CSAMGEVTQYF
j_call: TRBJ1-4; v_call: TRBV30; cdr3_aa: CAWMYSATNEKLFF
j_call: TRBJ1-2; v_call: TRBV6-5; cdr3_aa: CASSRDRDAYGYTF
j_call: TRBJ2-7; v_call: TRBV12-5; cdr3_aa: CASGLVQYRPVEQYF
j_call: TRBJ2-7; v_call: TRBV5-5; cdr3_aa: CASSFRGSSYEQYF
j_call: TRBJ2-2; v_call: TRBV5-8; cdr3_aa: CASHSGVGTGELFF
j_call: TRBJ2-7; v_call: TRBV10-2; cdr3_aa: CASSTSSLEQYF
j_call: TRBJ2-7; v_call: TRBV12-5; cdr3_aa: CASGLARGTGEGYEQYF
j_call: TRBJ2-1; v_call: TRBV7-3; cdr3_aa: CASSFYRANEQFF
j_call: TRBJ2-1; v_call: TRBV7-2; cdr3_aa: CASSLGGGYEQFF
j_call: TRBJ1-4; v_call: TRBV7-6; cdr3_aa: CASSPRTVPLEELFF
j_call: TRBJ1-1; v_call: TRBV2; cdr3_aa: CASSDLTQNTEAFF
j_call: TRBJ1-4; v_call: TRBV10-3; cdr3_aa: CATRDSFTTNEKLFF
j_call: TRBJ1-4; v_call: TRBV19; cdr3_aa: CASSIDVLGSEKLFF
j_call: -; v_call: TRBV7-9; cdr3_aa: CASSLGGGPYEQYF
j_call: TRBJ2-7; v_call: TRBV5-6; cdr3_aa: CASSLYGGLSYEQYF
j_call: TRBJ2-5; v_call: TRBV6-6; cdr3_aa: CASSYTYRESETQYF
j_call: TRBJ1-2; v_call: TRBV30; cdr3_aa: CAWSHGSGYTF
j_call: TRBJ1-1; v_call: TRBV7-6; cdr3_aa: CASSPRTNTEAFF
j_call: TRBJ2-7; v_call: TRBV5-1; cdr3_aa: CASSSTDGVQGEQYF
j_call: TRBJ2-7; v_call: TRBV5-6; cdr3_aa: CASSLSPGSSYEQYF
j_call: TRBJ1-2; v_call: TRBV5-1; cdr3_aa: CASSSHKTRNYGYTF
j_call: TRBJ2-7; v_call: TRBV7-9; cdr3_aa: CASRSRQSYEQYF
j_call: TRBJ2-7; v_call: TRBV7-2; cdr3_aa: CASSLEGGGGYEQYF
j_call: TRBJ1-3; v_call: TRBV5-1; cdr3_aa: CASSLGQGFNTIYF
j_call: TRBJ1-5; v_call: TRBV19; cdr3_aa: CASSIDGSLRKFQPQHF
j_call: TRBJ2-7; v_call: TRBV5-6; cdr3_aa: CASSLDLGGDSSF
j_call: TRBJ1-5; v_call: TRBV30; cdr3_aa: CAWSGKGWGGQPQHF
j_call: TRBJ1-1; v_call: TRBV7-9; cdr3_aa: CASSSQGSGTEAFF
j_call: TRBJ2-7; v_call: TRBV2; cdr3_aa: CASYSSGGNYEQYF
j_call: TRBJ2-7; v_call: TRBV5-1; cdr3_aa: CASSLGLGATIYEQYF